This is a list of T cell receptor beta chains from one sample in a study of T cells in Graves' hyperthyroidism and ophthalmopathy. TCRdb re-analysed the multiplex PCR reads in MiXCR, keeping a single row per CDR3 protein. The table lists hundreds of thousands of distinct CDR3 sequences, roughly 15% of them singletons. Material: blood. The receptors derive from a woman in her forties or fifties with Graves' ophthalmopathy. CDR3s include the opening cysteine and the closing phenylalanine or tryptophan. Fields, in order: J gene, V gene, D gene, clone size, CDR3 DNA, CDR3 protein. The D gene is left open where the match is weak. The listing skips clone size in some rows; elsewhere it reads once, few, many or a size class.

J gene: TRBJ1-2; V gene: TRBV7-2; D gene: NA; clone size: many; CDR3 DNA: TGTGCCAGCAGCTTCGCGAACAGGGCAACTAGCTATGGCTACACCTTC; CDR3 protein: CASSFANRATSYGYTF
J gene: TRBJ2-3; V gene: TRBV11-2; D gene: NA; clone size: NA; CDR3 DNA: TGCGCCAGCAGCCAAGACGACAGACTCACAGATACGCAGTATTTT; CDR3 protein: CASSQDDRLTDTQYF
J gene: TRBJ2-7; V gene: TRBV6-1; D gene: NA; clone size: many; CDR3 DNA: TGTGCCAGCAGTAACTTGGACAGAGGTGGCGAGCAGTACTTC; CDR3 protein: CASSNLDRGGEQYF
J gene: TRBJ2-3; V gene: TRBV28; D gene: NA; clone size: many; CDR3 DNA: TGTGCCAGCAGCGTTTCTAGGCCGAATTGGGAGTATCGCACAGATACGCAGTATTTT; CDR3 protein: CASSVSRPNWEYRTDTQYF
J gene: TRBJ1-4; V gene: TRBV7-6; D gene: TRBD1; clone size: few; CDR3 DNA: TGTGCCAGCAGAAGGACAGGTGAAAAACTGTTTTTT; CDR3 protein: CASRRTGEKLFF
J gene: TRBJ2-1; V gene: TRBV20-1; D gene: TRBD2; clone size: many; CDR3 DNA: TGCAGTGGGGGAGGGCAATACAATGAGCAGTTCTTC; CDR3 protein: CSGGGQYNEQFF
J gene: TRBJ1-1; V gene: TRBV20-1; D gene: TRBD1; clone size: few; CDR3 DNA: TGCAGTGCACACAGGGGGGTGACTGAAGCTTTCTTT; CDR3 protein: CSAHRGVTEAFF
J gene: TRBJ1-6; V gene: TRBV7-6; D gene: NA; clone size: few; CDR3 DNA: TGTGCCAGCAGCCCCGGAGCGGCTGCGACCAATAATTCACCCCTCCACTTT; CDR3 protein: CASSPGAAATNNSPLHF
J gene: TRBJ1-4; V gene: TRBV29-1; D gene: TRBD1; clone size: NA; CDR3 DNA: TGCAGCGTTGGGGTAGGGGGCACCCCTAATGAAAAACTGTTTTTT; CDR3 protein: CSVGVGGTPNEKLFF
J gene: TRBJ2-1; V gene: TRBV27; D gene: TRBD2; clone size: few; CDR3 DNA: TGTGCCAGCAGTTTATTGACTAGCGGGGGGAATAGTAATGAGCAGTTCTTC; CDR3 protein: CASSLLTSGGNSNEQFF
J gene: TRBJ2-2; V gene: TRBV9; D gene: NA; clone size: many; CDR3 DNA: TGTGCCAGCAGCGTAGGCGGGTTGGGTACCGGGGAGCTGTTTTTT; CDR3 protein: CASSVGGLGTGELFF
J gene: TRBJ2-3; V gene: TRBV12-5; D gene: TRBD2; clone size: many; CDR3 DNA: TGTGCTAGTGGTTTGGGTATTGCGGGGGAAGATACGCAGTATTTT; CDR3 protein: CASGLGIAGEDTQYF
J gene: TRBJ1-4; V gene: TRBV20-1; D gene: NA; clone size: many; CDR3 DNA: TGCAGTGCTAGAGTTGACAGCATCCTCTCAACTAATGAAAAACTGTTTTTT; CDR3 protein: CSARVDSILSTNEKLFF